This TCR beta chain was sequenced for a study of shared clonotypes between healthy human individuals (TCRdb year 2020). In terms of the full investigation: The cohort included three men and a couple of women between 18 and 49 years of age. To estimate repertoire size and how much clonotypes are shared between individuals, the study performed deep sequencing of blood TCR repertoires from a few healthy adults. Different laboratories and diverse techniques were used to prepare libraries and sequence TCR repertoires, to increase sequencing depth and limit assay-specific biases. For each donor, CD4 naive and CD4 memory were each given three plates, CD8 naive was given two plates, and CD8 memory was given one plate. Per donor, leukapheresis produced somewhere between about 0.94 and 9.5 billion PBMCs.

TCR CDR3 regions were amplified from genomic DNA by multiplex PCR using the deep immunoSEQ assay. Extracted genomic DNA from each cell subset was distributed evenly across all wells of several immunoSEQ 96-well plates, and each plate was treated as a replicate. For sorted subsets, approximately 190 ng of genomic DNA, equivalent to 30,000 or so T cell genomes, went into each replicate PCR. The purified libraries were quantified using a Qubit 3.0 fluorometer, sized with a Bioanalyzer 2100, and then quantified again using the KAPA Library Quantification kit. Every immunoSEQ 96-well plate was sequenced on a separate single-read 150-cycle Illumina NextSeq 550 flow cell. As for the authors' bioinformatics: The immunoSEQ output contained only junctional sequences without quality scores, so filtering could not match that applied to full-length reads. To assign V/J genes and CDR3, sequences were annotated using PyIR, a Python wrapper for IgBLAST v1.9, with IMGT germline references. Reads were removed for weak V/J assignments (E-value above 1e-6), missing CDR3, stop codons, out-of-frame junctions, or ambiguous translated residues. A V3J clonotype was defined by an identical inferred V gene, J gene, and CDR3 amino acid sequence. Percentage overlap between repertoires was computed as shared unique clonotypes divided by the size of the smaller repertoire. RTK rarefaction, the Chao1 estimator, and Recon v2.1 estimates of unobserved clonotypes were used to assess repertoire richness. For all TCRbeta clonotypes obtained by the gDNA method from a handful of donors, generation probabilities were computed with OLGA. The clones in this table, taken by TCRdb from immuneACCESS, are in-frame only. Not every clone is retained; where verified, under half of the shortfall comes from an unresolved V gene, and the cause of the rest is unknown. The DNA gave D and trimming, while V, J and clone size come from that table. The sample table records roughly 1,500,000 clones; 98% of these occur just once. Clones ranked in the top ten supply under 0.45% of the sample.

V loses 7 bases, J loses 3 bases, and the germline ends lie 22 bases apart. Spanning cysteine to phenylalanine, the CDR3 consists of 16 amino acids. The entry retains the CDR3 DNA only, 48 bases that are in frame from base 1. The germline V gene (reference sequence) yields SEHNR for CDR1 and FQNEAQ for CDR2. The donors were healthy, HIV-negative adults who had no recently reported acute infections or vaccinations. Every donor was a Caucasian adult living in Nashville, Tennessee, USA. CD4+ T cells were enriched through magnetic negative selection, after which naive cells were positively selected on CD45RA and the remaining negative fraction served as the memory subset. Blood was obtained by leukapheresis, after which PBMCs were separated by Ficoll-Histopaque density gradient centrifugation and cryopreserved in liquid nitrogen vapor phase. Purity and quantity of every magnetically sorted T cell population were checked by analytical flow cytometry. Genomic DNA was isolated from each sorted fraction and quantified by UV absorbance on a Nanodrop 2000c.

This clone was seen only once. What antigen it recognizes has not been identified. No base quality information exists; no much larger clone differs at one position. Here is what the overall study found, with its caveats: Sampling was restricted to blood, and TCR repertoires in tissues likely differ from the TCR repertoires found in blood. Based on pairwise subsampling, the degree of clonotype sharing among donors was expected to be affected by sequencing depth. Naive subsets generally had larger estimated clonotype richness than memory subsets did. Incomplete sequencing was indicated by rarefaction of sorted-subset datasets, despite the large sequencing depth. Because the study included only a small number of donors, the genetic and exposure-history diversity represented was limited. Higher generation probabilities were observed for clonotypes shared by all four sorted-subset donors than for non-shared clonotypes. Across a handful of donors, approximately 4.9% of naive CD4, roughly 3.5% of naive CD8, roughly 2.2% of memory CD4, and 0.4% of memory CD8 clonotypes were shared.

The rearranged segments are TRBV7-9 and TRBJ2-7, with no confident D gene call. The source of this sequence is a man younger than 45 in good health. The sample consisted of naive CD4+ T cells sorted from blood. The cell subset or site label for this specimen denotes: CD45RA+ positively selected. In nucleotide form, the sequence is TGTGCCAGCACCCCGCGCGAAGGGCAGGATCACTACGAGCAGTACTTC. This encodes CASTPREGQDHYEQYF.